The clone carrying this T cell receptor beta chain was detected only once. Its antigen is currently unknown. In germline, CDR1 is SGHTA, CDR2 FQGTGA. The CDR3 extends over 13 amino acids. V gave up 5 bases and J gave up 8 bases; unmatched junction bases: 3. The data are from a study of cytomegalovirus exposure and HLA in healthy donors. Primers for the PCR totalled 60 Vbeta and 13 Jbeta. Here immunoSEQ multiplex PCR was the method, and the copy in TCRdb shows in-frame clones only, minus some. The sample records 140,000 or so clones, roughly 62% being singletons. General study points: After further analysis at a later stage, 16,951 TCR beta sequences were associated with HLA alleles at 0.05 false discovery rate. In an earlier analysis, most TCR beta V segments were productive about 87% or about 30% of the time. Rare sequences made up most TCRs, while some public TCRs were found in many donors. In all likelihood, a cluster of highly shared sequence variants was a sequencing artifact.

The V call is TRBV7-3, the J call TRBJ1-6, with 7 bases identical to TRBD1. This receptor was obtained from a man between 60 and 75 years old in good health and CMV-seronegative. The sequenced sample was PBMCs. CDR3 sequence (DNA): TGTGCCAGCAGCCCGCAGGGGGATTCACCCCTCCACTTT. Encoded protein: CASSPQGDSPLHF.